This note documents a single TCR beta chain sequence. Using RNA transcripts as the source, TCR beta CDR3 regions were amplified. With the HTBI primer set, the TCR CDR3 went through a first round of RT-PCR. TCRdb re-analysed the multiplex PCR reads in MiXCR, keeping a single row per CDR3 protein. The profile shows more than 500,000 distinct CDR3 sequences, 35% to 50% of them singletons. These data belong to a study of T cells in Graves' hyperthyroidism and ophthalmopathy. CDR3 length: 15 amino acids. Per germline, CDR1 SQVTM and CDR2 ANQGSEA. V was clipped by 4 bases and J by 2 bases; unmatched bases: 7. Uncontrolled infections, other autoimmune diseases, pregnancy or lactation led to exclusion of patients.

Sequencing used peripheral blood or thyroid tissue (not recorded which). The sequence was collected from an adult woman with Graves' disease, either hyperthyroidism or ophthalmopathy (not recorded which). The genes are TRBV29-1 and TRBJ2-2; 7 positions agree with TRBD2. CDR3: CSVAGLADNTGELFF. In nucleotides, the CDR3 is TGCAGCGTTGCTGGGCTAGCGGACAACACCGGGGAGCTGTTTTTT.